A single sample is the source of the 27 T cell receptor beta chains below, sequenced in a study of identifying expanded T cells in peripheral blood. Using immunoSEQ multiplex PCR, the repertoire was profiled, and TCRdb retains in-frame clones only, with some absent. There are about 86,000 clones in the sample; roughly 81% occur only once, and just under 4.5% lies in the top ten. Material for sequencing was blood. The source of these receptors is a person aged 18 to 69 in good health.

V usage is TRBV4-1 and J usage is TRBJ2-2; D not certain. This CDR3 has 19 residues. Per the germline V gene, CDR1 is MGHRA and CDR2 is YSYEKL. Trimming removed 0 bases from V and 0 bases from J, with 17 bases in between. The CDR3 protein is CASSQDVTRRRTNTGELFF. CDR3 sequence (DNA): TGCGCCAGCAGCCAAGATGTAACGCGTCGCAGGACGAACACCGGGGAGCTGTTTTTT.

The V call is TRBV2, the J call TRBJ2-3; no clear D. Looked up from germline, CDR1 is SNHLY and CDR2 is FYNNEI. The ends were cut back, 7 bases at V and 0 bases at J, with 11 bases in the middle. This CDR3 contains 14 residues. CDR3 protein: CASNRLASTDTQYF. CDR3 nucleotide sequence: TGTGCCAGCAACCGTTTGGCTAGCACAGATACGCAGTATTTT. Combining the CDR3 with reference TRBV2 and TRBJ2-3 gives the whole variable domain EPEVTQTPSHQVTQMGQEVILRCVPISNHLYFYWYRQILGQKVEFLVSFYNNEISEKSEIFDDQFSVERPDGSNFTLKIRSTKLEDSAMYFCASNRLASTDTQYFGPGTRLTVL.

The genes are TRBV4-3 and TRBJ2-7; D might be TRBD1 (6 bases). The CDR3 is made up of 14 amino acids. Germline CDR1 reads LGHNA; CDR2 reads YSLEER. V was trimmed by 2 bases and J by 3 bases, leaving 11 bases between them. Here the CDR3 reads CASSQTPGHYEQYF. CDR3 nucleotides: TGCGCCAGCAGCCAAACCCCGGGACACTACGAGCAGTACTTC.

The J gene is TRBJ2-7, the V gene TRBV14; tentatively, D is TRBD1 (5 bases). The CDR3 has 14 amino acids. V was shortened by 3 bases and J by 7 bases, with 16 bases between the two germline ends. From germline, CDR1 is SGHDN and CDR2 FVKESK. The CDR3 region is CASSQGRAGREQYF. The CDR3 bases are TGTGCCAGCAGCCAGGGTCGGGCAGGGCGGGAGCAGTACTTC. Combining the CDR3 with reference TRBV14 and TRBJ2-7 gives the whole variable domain EAGVTQFPSHSVIEKGQTVTLRCDPISGHDNLYWYRRVMGKEIKFLLHFVKESKQDESGMPNNRFLAERTGGTYSTLKVQPAELEDSGVYFCASSQGRAGREQYFGPGTRLTVT.

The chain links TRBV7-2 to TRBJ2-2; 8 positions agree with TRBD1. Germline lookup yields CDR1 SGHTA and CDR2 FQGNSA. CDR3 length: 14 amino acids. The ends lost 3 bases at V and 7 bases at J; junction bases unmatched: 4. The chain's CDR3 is CASSFTGGLGELFF. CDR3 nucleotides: TGTGCCAGCAGCTTCACAGGGGGGCTCGGGGAGCTGTTTTTT.

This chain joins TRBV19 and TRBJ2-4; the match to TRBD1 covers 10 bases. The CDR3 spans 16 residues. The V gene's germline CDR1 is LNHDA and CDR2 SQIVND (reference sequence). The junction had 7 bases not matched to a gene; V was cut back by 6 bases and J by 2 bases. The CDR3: CASSPGQGLTKNIQYF. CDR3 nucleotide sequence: TGTGCCAGTAGCCCGGGACAGGGGTTAACCAAAAACATTCAGTACTTC.

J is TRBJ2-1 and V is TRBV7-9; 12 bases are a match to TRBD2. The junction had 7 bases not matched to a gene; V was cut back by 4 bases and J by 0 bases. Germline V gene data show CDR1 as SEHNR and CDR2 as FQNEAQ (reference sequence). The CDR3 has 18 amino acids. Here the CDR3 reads CASSSGLAGQSSYNEQFF. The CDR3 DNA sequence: TGTGCCAGCAGCTCGGGACTAGCGGGTCAGAGCTCCTACAATGAGCAGTTCTTC.

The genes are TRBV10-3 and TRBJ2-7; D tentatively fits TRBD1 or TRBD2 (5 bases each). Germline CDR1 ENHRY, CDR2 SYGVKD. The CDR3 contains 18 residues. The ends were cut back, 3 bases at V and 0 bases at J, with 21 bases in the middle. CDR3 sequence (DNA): TGTGCCATCAGTGAAGGATCGTCGTCGGGGCAACACTCCTACGAGCAGTACTTC. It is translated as CAISEGSSSGQHSYEQYF.

CDR3 sequence (DNA): TGTGCCAGCAGTTCGCTGAGGGTTGCGAACACTGAAGCTTTCTTT. It translates to CASSSLRVANTEAFF. This sequence joins TRBV27 and TRBJ1-1; D remains ambiguous. The germline V and J ends were trimmed by 4 bases and 1 base, with 13 bases remaining between them. The CDR3 length is 15 residues. Germline V CDR1 and CDR2: MNHEY, SMNVEV (reference sequence).

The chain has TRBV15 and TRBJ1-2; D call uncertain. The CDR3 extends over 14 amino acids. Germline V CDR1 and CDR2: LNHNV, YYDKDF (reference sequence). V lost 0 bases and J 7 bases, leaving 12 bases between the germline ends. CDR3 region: CATSRDNRFGGYTF. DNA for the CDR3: TGTGCCACCAGCAGAGATAACCGGTTCGGTGGCTACACCTTC.

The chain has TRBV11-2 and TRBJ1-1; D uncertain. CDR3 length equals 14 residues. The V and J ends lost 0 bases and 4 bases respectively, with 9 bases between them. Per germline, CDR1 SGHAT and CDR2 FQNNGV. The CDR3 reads CASSLDGEATEAFF. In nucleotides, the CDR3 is TGTGCCAGCAGCTTAGATGGGGAGGCCACTGAAGCTTTCTTT.

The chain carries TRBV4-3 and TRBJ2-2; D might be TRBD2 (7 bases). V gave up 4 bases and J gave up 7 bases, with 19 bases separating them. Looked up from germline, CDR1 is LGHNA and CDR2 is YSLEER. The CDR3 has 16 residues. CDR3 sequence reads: CASSPTLWGGSGELFF. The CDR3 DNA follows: TGCGCCAGCAGCCCAACCTTATGGGGGGGCAGCGGGGAGCTGTTTTTT.

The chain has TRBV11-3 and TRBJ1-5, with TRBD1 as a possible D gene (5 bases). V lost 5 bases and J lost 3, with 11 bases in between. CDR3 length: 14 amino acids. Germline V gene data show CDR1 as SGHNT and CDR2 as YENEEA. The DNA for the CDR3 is TGTGCCAGCAGCACTGGACAAATCAATCAGCCCCAGCATTTT. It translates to CASSTGQINQPQHF.

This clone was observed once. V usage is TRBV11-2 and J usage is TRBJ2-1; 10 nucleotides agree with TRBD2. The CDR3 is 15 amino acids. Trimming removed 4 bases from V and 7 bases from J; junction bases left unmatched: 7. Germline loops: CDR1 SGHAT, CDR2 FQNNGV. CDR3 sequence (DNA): TGTGCCAGCAGCTCAAGCGGGGGGGCTAGGAATGAGCAGTTCTTC. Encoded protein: CASSSSGGARNEQFF. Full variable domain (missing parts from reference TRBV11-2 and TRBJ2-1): EAGVAQSPRYKIIEKRQSVAFWCNPISGHATLYWYQQILGQGPKLLIQFQNNGVVDDSQLPKDRFSAERLKGVDSTLKIQPAKLEDSAVYLCASSSSGGARNEQFFGPGTRLTVL.

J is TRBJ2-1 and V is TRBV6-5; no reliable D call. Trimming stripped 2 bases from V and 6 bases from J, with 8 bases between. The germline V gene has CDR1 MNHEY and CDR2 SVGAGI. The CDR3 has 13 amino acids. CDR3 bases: TGTGCCAGCAGTTACAGGGTTGGCAATGAGCAGTTCTTC. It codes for CASSYRVGNEQFF.

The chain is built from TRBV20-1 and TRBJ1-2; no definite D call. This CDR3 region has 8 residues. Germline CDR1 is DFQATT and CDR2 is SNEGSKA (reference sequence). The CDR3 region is CRAGGYTF. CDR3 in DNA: TGCAGGGCAGGTGGCTACACCTTC.

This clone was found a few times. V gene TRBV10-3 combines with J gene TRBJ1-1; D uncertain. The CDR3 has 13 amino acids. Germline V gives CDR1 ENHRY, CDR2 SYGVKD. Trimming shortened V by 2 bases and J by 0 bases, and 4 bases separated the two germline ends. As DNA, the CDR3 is TGTGCCATCAGTGAGGCGATGAACACTGAAGCTTTCTTT. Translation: CAISEAMNTEAFF.

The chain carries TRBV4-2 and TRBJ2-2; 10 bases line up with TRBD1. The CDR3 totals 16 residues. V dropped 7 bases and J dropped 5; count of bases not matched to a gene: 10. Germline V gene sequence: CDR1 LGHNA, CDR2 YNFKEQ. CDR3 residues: CASTLGTGDLTGELFF. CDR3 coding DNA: TGTGCCAGCACCCTTGGGACAGGGGATCTTACCGGGGAGCTGTTTTTT.

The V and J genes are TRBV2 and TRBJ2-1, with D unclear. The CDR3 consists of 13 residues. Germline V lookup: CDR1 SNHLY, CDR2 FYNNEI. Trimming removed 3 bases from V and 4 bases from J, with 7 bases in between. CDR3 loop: CASSDLVYNEQFF. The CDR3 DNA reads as TGTGCCAGCAGTGACCTGGTATACAATGAGCAGTTCTTC. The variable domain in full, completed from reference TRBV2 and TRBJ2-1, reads EPEVTQTPSHQVTQMGQEVILRCVPISNHLYFYWYRQILGQKVEFLVSFYNNEISEKSEIFDDQFSVERPDGSNFTLKIRSTKLEDSAMYFCASSDLVYNEQFFGPGTRLTVL.

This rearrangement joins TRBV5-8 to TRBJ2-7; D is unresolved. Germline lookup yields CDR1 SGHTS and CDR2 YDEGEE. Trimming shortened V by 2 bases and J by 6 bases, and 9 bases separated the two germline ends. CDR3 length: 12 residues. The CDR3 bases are TGTGCCAGCAGCTTTGTCAGTTTCGAGCAGTACTTC. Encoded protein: CASSFVSFEQYF.

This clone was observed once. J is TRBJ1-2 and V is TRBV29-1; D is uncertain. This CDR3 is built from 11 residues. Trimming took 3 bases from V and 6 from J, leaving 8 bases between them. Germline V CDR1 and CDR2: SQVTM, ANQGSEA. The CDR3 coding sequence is TGCAGCGTTGAGCAGGAAGATGGCTACACCTTC. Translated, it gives CSVEQEDGYTF.

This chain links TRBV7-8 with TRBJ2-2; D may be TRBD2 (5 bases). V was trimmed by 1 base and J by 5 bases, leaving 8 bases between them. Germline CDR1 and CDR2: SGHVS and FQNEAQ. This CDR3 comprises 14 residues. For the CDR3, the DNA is TGTGCCAGCAGCTTAGTCACGGGGACCGGGGAGCTGTTTTTT. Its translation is CASSLVTGTGELFF.

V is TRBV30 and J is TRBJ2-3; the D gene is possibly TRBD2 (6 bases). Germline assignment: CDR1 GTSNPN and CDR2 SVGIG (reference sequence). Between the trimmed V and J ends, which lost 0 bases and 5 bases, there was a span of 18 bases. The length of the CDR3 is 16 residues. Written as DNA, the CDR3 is TGTGCCTGGAGTGTACGTGGGGGGTACGTTGGAGATACGCAGTATTTT. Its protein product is CAWSVRGGYVGDTQYF.

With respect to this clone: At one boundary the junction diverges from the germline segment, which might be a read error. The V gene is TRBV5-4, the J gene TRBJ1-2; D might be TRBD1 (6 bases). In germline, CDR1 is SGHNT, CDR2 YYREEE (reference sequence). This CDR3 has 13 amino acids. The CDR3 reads CVSSADSNYGYTF. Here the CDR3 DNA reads TGTGTCAGCAGCGCGGACAGTAACTATGGCTACACCTTC.

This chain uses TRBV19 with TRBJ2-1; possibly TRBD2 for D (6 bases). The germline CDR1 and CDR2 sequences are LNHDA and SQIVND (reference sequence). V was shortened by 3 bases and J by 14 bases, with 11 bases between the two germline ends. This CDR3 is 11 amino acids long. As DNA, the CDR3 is TGTGCCAGTAGTATTGGGGGACTTGAGTTCTTC. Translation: CASSIGGLEFF. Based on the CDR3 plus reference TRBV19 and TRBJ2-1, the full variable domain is DGGITQSPKYLFRKEGQNVTLSCEQNLNHDAMYWYRQDPGQGLRLIYYSQIVNDFQKGDIAEGYSVSREKKESFPLTVTSAQKNPTAFYLCASSIGGLEFFGPGTRLTVL.

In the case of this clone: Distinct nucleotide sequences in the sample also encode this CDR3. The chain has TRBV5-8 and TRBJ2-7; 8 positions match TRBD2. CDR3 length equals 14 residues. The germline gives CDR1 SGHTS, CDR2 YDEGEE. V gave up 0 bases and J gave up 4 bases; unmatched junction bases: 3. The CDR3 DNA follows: TGTGCCAGCAGCTTGGACGGGGGGGGGTACGAGCAGTACTTC. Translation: CASSLDGGGYEQYF. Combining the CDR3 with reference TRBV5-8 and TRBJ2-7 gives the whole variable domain EAGVTQSPTHLIKTRGQQATLRCSPISGHTSVYWYQQALGLGLQFLLWYDEGEERNRGNFPPRFSGRQFPNYSSELNVNALELEDSALYLCASSLDGGGYEQYFGPGTRLTVT.

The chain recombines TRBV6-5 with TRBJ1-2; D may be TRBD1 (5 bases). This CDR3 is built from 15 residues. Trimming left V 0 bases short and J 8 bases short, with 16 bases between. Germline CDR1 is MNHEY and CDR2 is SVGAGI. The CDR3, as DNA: TGTGCCAGCAGTTACTCGAATCCGGTTCAGGGAGGCTACACCTTC. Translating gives CASSYSNPVQGGYTF.